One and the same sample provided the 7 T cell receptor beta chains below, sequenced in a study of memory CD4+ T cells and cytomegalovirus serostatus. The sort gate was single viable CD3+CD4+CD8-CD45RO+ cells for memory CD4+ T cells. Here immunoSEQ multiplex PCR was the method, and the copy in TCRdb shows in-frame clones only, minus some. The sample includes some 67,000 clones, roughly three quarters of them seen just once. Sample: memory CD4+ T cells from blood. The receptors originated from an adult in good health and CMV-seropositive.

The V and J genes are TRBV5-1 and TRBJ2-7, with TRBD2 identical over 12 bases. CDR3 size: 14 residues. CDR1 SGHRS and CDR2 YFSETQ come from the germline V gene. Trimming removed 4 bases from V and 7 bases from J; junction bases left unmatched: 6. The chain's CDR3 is CASSPTSGSWEQYF. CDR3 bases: TGCGCCAGCAGCCCGACTAGCGGGAGTTGGGAGCAGTACTTC.

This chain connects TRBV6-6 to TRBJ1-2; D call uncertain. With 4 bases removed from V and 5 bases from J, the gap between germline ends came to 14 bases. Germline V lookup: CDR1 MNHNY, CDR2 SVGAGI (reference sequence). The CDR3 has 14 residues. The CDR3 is CASSSSWRYYGYTF. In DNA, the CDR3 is TGTGCCAGCAGTTCCTCTTGGAGATATTATGGCTACACCTTC.

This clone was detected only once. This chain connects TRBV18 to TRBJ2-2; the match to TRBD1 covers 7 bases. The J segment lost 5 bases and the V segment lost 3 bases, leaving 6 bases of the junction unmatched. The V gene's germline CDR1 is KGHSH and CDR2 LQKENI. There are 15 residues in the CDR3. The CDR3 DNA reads TGTGCCAGCTCACCCGCCGCACAGGGGACCGGGGAGCTGTTTTTT. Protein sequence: CASSPAAQGTGELFF.

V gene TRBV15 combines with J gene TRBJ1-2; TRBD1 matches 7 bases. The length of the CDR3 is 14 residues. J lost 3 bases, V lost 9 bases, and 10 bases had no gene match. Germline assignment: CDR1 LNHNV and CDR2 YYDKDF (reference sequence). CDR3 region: CATTVRTGDYGYTF. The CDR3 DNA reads TGTGCCACTACGGTCCGGACAGGTGACTATGGCTACACCTTC.

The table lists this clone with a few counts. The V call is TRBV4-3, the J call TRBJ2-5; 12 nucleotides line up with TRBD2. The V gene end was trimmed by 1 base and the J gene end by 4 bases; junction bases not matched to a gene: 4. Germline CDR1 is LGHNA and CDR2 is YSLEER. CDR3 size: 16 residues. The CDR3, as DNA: TGCGCCAGCAGCCAAGGACTAGCGGGAGCATCAGAGACCCAGTACTTC. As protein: CASSQGLAGASETQYF.

CDR3 DNA sequence: TGTGCCAGCAGAGGGGGACAGGCCAATGAGCAGTTCTTC. As protein: CASRGGQANEQFF. V is TRBV2 and J is TRBJ2-1, with 8 nucleotides matching TRBD1. The V and J ends lost 6 bases and 6 bases, in that order; junction bases with no gene match: 4. The CDR3 consists of 13 residues. CDR1 SNHLY and CDR2 FYNNEI come from the germline V gene.

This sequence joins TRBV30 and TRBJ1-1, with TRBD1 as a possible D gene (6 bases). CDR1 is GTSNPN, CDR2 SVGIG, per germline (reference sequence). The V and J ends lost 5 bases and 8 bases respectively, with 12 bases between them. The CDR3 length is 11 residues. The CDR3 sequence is CAWGLQGEAFF. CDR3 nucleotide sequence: TGTGCCTGGGGACTACAGGGAGAAGCTTTCTTT.